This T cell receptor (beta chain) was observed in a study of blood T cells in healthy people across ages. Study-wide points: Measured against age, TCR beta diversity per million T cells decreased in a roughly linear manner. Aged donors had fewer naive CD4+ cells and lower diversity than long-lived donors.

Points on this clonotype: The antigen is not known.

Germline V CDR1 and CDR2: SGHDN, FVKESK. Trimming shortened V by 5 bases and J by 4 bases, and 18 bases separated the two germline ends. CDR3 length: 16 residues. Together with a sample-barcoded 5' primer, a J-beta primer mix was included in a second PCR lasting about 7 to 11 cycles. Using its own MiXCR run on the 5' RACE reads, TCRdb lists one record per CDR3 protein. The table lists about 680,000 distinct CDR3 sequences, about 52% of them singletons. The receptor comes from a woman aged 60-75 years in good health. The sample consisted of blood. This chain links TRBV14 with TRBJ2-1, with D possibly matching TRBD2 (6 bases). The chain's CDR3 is CASSLRDWTIYNEQFF. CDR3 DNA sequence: TGTGCCAGCAGCTTGCGGGACTGGACCATATACAATGAGCAGTTCTTC.